This is a list of T cell receptor beta chains from one sample in a study of shared T cell receptors in the human thymus. Profiling relied on immunoSEQ multiplex PCR, and the TCRdb table lists in-frame clones only, not all of them. The sample lists 550,000 to 800,000 clones, 70% to 90% occurring once. These data were also reused for a study on human thymus T cells.

Sequenced sample: thymocytes. These receptors came from a girl under three years old with a congenital heart defect. Both conserved end residues are part of each CDR3. The D gene is left open where the match is weak. Part of the rows lack a size; the others show once, few, many or a class for expanded clones.

TRBJ1-1 TRBD1 NA TRBV6-5 CASTTTGELTEAFF TGTGCCAGCACCACGACAGGGGAATTGACTGAAGCTTTCTTT
TRBJ1-2 TRBD1 NA TRBV6-1 CASTVKGALSYGYTF TGTGCCAGCACAGTTAAGGGGGCGCTTAGCTATGGCTACACCTTC
TRBJ1-2 TRBD1 NA TRBV6-6 CASSYGTGLYGYTF TGTGCCAGCAGTTACGGGACAGGCCTATATGGCTACACCTTC
TRBJ1-4 NA NA TRBV5-1 CASSLVGHQTTNEKLFF TGCGCCAGCAGCCTCGTTGGACACCAGACAACTAATGAAAAACTGTTTTTT
TRBJ1-4 NA NA TRBV28 CASSFGSLREKLFF TGTGCCAGCAGTTTTGGGAGTTTAAGAGAAAAACTGTTTTTT
TRBJ1-6 TRBD1 few TRBV7-9 CASSPGQGHSPLHF TGTGCCAGCAGCCCGGGACAGGGACATTCACCCCTCCACTTT
TRBJ1-1 NA NA TRBV7-8 CASSPNPRVSEAFF TGTGCCAGCAGCCCGAACCCCAGGGTGAGTGAAGCTTTCTTT
TRBJ1-2 NA NA TRBV18 CASSPHVTPGGSNYGYTF TGTGCCAGCTCACCACATGTAACGCCAGGCGGGAGTAACTATGGCTACACCTTC
TRBJ2-5 NA NA TRBV30 CAWSVRLGRKGRGSGEETQYF TGTGCCTGGAGTGTACGTCTGGGGCGGAAGGGAAGGGGGTCGGGCGAAGAGACCCAGTACTTC
TRBJ1-4 TRBD1 NA TRBV6-5 CASSYRQGQANEKLFF TGTGCCAGCAGTTACAGACAGGGACAAGCTAATGAAAAACTGTTTTTT
TRBJ1-3 TRBD1 NA TRBV6-5 CASSFDRGSGNTIYF TGTGCCAGCAGTTTCGACAGGGGGTCTGGAAACACCATATATTTT
TRBJ2-3 TRBD2 NA TRBV7-7 CASSPGTSGGARFSTDTQYF TGTGCCAGCAGCCCAGGGACTAGCGGGGGGGCTCGATTTAGCACAGATACGCAGTATTTT
TRBJ1-4 NA NA TRBV14 CASSEGTKREKLFF TGTGCCAGCAGTGAAGGAACTAAGCGGGAAAAACTGTTTTTT
TRBJ1-1 NA NA TRBV11-2 CASSSPGVAVEAFF TGTGCCAGCAGCTCCCCCGGGGTTGCAGTAGAAGCTTTCTTT
TRBJ1-1 NA NA TRBV29-1 CSVVEILPVNTEAFF TGCAGCGTTGTAGAAATCCTCCCGGTGAACACTGAAGCTTTCTTT